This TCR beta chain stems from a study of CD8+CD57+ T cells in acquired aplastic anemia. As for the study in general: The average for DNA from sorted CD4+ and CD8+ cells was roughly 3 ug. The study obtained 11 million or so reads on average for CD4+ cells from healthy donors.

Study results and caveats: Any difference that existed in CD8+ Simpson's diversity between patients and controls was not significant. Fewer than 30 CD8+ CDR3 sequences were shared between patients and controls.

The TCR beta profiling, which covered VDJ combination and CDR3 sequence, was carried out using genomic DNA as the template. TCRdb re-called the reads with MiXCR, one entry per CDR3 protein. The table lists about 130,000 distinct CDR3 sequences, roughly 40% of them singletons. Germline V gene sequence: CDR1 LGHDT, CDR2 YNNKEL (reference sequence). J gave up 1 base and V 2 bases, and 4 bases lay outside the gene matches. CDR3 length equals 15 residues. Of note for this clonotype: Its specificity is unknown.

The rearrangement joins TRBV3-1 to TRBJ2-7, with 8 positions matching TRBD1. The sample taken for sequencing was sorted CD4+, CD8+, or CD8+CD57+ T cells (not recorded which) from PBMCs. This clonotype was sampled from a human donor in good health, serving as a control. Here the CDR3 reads CASSQPGTGSYEQYF. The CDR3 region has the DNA TGTGCCAGCAGCCAACCTGGGACAGGTTCCTACGAGCAGTACTTC.